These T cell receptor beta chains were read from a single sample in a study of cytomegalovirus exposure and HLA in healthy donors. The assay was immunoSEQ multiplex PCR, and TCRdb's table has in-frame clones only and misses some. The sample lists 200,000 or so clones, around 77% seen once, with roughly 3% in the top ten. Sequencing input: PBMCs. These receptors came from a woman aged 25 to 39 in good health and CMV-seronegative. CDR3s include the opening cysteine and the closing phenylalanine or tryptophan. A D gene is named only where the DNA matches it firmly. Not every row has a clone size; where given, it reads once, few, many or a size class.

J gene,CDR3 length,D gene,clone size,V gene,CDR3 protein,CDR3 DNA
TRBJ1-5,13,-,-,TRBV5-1,CASRRNNNQPQHF,TGCGCCAGCAGGAGGAACAACAATCAGCCCCAGCATTTT
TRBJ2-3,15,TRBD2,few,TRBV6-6,CASSYSASGGGRAYF,TGTGCCAGCAGTTACTCGGCTAGCGGGGGTGGGAGGGCGTATTTT
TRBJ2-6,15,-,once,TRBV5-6,CASSLALSGANVLTF,TGTGCCAGCAGCTTGGCCCTCTCTGGGGCCAACGTCCTGACTTTC
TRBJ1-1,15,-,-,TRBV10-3,CAIRGAYPYLTEAFF,TGTGCCATCAGGGGGGCCTACCCATACCTCACTGAAGCTTTCTTT
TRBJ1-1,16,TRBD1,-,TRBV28,CASSKPLDRGRSEAFF,TGTGCCAGCAGCAAACCCCTGGACAGGGGGCGCTCTGAAGCTTTCTTT
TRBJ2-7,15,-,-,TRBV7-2,CASSLGETASYEQYF,TGTGCCAGCAGCTTAGGGGAGACGGCTTCCTACGAGCAGTACTTC
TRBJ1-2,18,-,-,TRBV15,CATSIIPGGTDPNYGYTF,TGTGCCACCAGCATAATCCCGGGGGGTACAGACCCTAACTATGGCTACACCTTC
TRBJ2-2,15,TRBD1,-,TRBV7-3,CASSLTGENTGELFF,TGTGCCAGCAGCCTCACAGGGGAAAACACCGGGGAGCTGTTTTTT
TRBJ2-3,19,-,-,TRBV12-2,CASRLARLAGGNPTDTQYF,TGTGCAAGTCGCTTAGCGCGTCTAGCGGGGGGAAACCCCACAGATACGCAGTATTTT
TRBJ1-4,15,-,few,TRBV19,CASSRLNRPNEKLFF,TGTGCCAGTAGTAGACTAAACAGACCCAATGAAAAACTGTTTTTT
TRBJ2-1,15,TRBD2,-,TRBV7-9,CASSSGLGSYNEQFF,TGTGCCAGCAGCTCCGGACTAGGGTCCTACAATGAGCAGTTCTTC
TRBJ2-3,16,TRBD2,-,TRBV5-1,CASSLLRAGEWDTQYF,TGCGCCAGCAGCCTCCTACGAGCGGGAGAATGGGATACGCAGTATTTT
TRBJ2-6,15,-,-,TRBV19,CASSISYSGANVLTF,TGTGCCAGTAGTATTAGCTACTCTGGGGCCAACGTCCTGACTTTC
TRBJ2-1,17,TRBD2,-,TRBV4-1,CASSRGQDLAGVNEQFF,TGCGCCAGCAGCCGGGGTCAAGACTTAGCGGGAGTCAATGAGCAGTTCTTC
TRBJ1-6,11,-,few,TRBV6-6,CASSPSRPLHF,TGTGCCAGCAGTCCCTCGAGGCCCCTCCACTTT
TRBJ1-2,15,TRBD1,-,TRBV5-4,CASSSQGAPSYGYTF,TGTGCCAGCAGCTCACAGGGGGCGCCTTCCTATGGCTACACCTTC
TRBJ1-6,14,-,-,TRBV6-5,CASSYSNTNSPLHF,TGTGCCAGCAGTTACTCGAACACTAATTCACCCCTCCACTTT
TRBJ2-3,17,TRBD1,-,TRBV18,CASSPPWDRGYADTQYF,TGTGCCAGCTCACCACCTTGGGACAGGGGGTACGCAGATACGCAGTATTTT
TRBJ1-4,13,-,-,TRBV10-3,CAITRQVDEKLFF,TGTGCCATCACGCGACAGGTTGATGAAAAACTGTTTTTT
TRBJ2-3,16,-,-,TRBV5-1,CASSLLGGLGTDTQYF,TGCGCCAGCAGCTTGCTCGGGGGGCTCGGTACAGATACGCAGTATTTT
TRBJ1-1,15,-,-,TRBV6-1,CASSFTLGGATEAFF,TGTGCCAGCAGCTTCACCTTGGGGGGAGCAACTGAAGCTTTCTTT
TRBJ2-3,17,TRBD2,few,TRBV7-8,CASSPKGLAGSADTQYF,TGTGCCAGCAGCCCTAAAGGACTAGCGGGGAGCGCAGATACGCAGTATTTT
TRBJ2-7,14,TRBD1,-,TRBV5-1,CASTRQGDSYEQYF,TGCGCCAGCACCAGACAGGGGGACTCCTACGAGCAGTACTTC
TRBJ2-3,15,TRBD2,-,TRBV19,CASSRLALFPDTQYF,TGTGCCAGCTCCAGACTAGCTCTTTTTCCAGATACGCAGTATTTT
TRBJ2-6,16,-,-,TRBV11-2,CASSLAPDSGANVLTF,TGTGCCAGCAGCTTAGCCCCAGACTCTGGGGCCAACGTCCTGACTTTC
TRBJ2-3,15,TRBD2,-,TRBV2,CASSEGSGRTDTQYF,TGTGCCAGCAGTGAGGGTAGCGGGAGGACAGATACGCAGTATTTT
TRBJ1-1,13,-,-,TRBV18,CASSPTGNTEAFF,TGTGCCAGCTCACCCACTGGGAACACTGAAGCTTTCTTT
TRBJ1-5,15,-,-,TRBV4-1,CASSQRDLSNQPQHF,TGCGCCAGCAGCCAACGGGACTTGAGCAATCAGCCCCAGCATTTT
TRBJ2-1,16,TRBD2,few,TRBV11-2,CASSSQRGGRGNEQFF,TGTGCCAGCAGCAGCCAGCGGGGGGGCCGAGGTAATGAGCAGTTCTTC
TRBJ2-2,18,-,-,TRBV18,CASSRGTPAYSNTGELFF,TGTGCCAGCTCACGAGGGACTCCGGCCTACTCGAACACCGGGGAGCTGTTTTTT
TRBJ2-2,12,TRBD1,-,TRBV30,CAWSRGTGELFF,TGTGCCTGGAGCAGGGGGACCGGGGAGCTGTTTTTT
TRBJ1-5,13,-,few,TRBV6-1,CAACSRSNQPQHF,TGTGCCGCCTGTAGCCGTAGCAATCAGCCCCAGCATTTT
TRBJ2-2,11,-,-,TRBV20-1,CSARRTGELFF,TGCAGTGCTAGGCGGACCGGGGAGCTGTTTTTT
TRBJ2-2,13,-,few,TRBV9,CASTGWGAGELFF,TGTGCCAGCACTGGATGGGGGGCCGGGGAGCTGTTTTTT
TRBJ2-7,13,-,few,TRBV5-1,CASSRWTDYEQYF,TGCGCCAGCAGCCGGTGGACAGACTACGAGCAGTACTTC
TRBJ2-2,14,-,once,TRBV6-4,CASSPGDGTGELFF,TGTGCCAGCAGTCCGGGAGACGGCACCGGGGAGCTGTTTTTT
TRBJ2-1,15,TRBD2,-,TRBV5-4,CASGNVAGGNNEQFF,TGTGCCAGCGGAAACGTAGCGGGGGGGAACAATGAGCAGTTCTTC
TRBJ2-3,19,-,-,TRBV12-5,CASGTLPPVGQLSTDTQYF,TGTGCTAGTGGCACCCTCCCCCCCGTCGGACAGCTTAGCACAGATACGCAGTATTTT
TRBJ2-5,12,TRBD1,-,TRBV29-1,CSVKDRGETQYF,TGCAGCGTAAAGGACAGGGGAGAGACCCAGTACTTC